These 26 T cell receptor beta chains originate from one sample sequenced in a study of cytomegalovirus exposure and HLA in healthy donors. This PCR relied on a set of 60 Vbeta primers and 13 Jbeta primers. Using immunoSEQ multiplex PCR, the repertoire was profiled, and TCRdb retains in-frame clones only, with some absent. The data contain 25,000 or so clones, 79% of them seen just once; the ten biggest clones take up more than 4.5%. The sequenced material came from PBMCs. Receptor source: a male donor in good health and CMV-seronegative.

V gene TRBV7-6 combines with J gene TRBJ2-1; 9 nucleotides align to TRBD2. Germline lookup yields CDR1 SGHVS and CDR2 FNYEAQ. The CDR3 is made up of 15 amino acids. V was pared by 2 bases and J by 14 bases, with 13 bases of the junction left unmatched. The CDR3 protein is CASSLSLASGEFKFF. In nucleotides, the CDR3 is TGTGCCAGCAGCTTATCGCTGGCTAGCGGGGAATTTAAGTTCTTC.

The chain has TRBV5-6 and TRBJ2-7; 8 nucleotides line up with TRBD2. Losses at the gene ends were 1 base for V and 4 bases for J; bases not matched to a gene: 4. The CDR3 length is 14 residues. Germline V CDR1 and CDR2: SGHDT, YYEEEE. CDR3 sequence: CASSLTGGPYEQYF. The CDR3 DNA follows: TGTGCCAGCAGCTTGACGGGGGGGCCGTACGAGCAGTACTTC.

The V call is TRBV7-2, the J call TRBJ1-6, with D perhaps TRBD1 (6 bases). Trimming cost V 0 bases and J 5 bases, with 14 bases left between them. This CDR3 spans 17 amino acids. Germline values: CDR1 SGHTA, CDR2 FQGNSA. CDR3 coding DNA: TGTGCCAGCAGCTTAGCGGCAGGGGCGCTTCATAATTCACCCCTCCACTTT. Translated: CASSLAAGALHNSPLHF.

The genes are TRBV19 and TRBJ1-2; D not resolved. The CDR3 has 17 amino acids. Trimming shortened V by 0 bases and J by 5 bases, and 19 bases separated the two germline ends. The germline V gene encodes CDR1 LNHDA and CDR2 SQIVND (reference sequence). CDR3 nucleotide sequence: TGTGCCAGTAGTATAGACTCTTCACTCGCGGGCGGATATGGCTACACCTTC. Encoded protein: CASSIDSSLAGGYGYTF.

This clone was counted once. The V call is TRBV10-3, the J call TRBJ2-3, with TRBD2 matching 7 bases. Germline V gene data show CDR1 as ENHRY and CDR2 as SYGVKD. The CDR3 consists of 20 residues. Trimming removed 2 bases from V and 3 bases from J; junction bases left unmatched: 20. CDR3 sequence (DNA): TGTGCCATCAGTGAGCCCTATCTAGCGGACGGATGGAGACGGACAGATACGCAGTATTTT. Residues: CAISEPYLADGWRRTDTQYF.

This clone was counted a few times. The chain couples TRBV7-8 to TRBJ2-3; 7 bases are shared with TRBD2. V dropped 0 bases and J dropped 4; count of bases not matched to a gene: 4. The length of the CDR3 is 15 residues. Germline V gives CDR1 SGHVS, CDR2 FQNEAQ. For the CDR3, the DNA is TGTGCCAGCAGCTTAGCGGGGAGGGGATCAGATACGCAGTATTTT. Protein: CASSLAGRGSDTQYF.

J is TRBJ2-5 and V is TRBV5-6; D is possibly TRBD1 (5 bases). V was clipped by 2 bases and J by 2 bases, with 10 bases between them. The CDR3 sequence is 14 residues long. Per germline, CDR1 SGHDT and CDR2 YYEEEE. The CDR3 sequence: CASSFRQYQETQYF. DNA for the CDR3: TGTGCCAGCAGCTTTCGACAGTATCAAGAGACCCAGTACTTC.

V is TRBV28 and J is TRBJ2-5; 10 positions agree with TRBD2. The V gene end was trimmed by 6 bases and the J gene end by 4 bases; junction bases not matched to a gene: 8. The CDR3 is 15 residues long. Germline values: CDR1 MDHEN, CDR2 SYDVKM. CDR3 DNA: TGTGCCAGCAGCTTAGCGGGAGGAATGGGAGAGACCCAGTACTTC. The encoded protein is CASSLAGGMGETQYF.

The chain employs TRBV7-9 and TRBJ2-3; 7 positions agree with TRBD2. V was clipped by 5 bases and J by 0 bases; unmatched bases: 17. Germline assignment: CDR1 SEHNR and CDR2 FQNEAQ (reference sequence). CDR3 length equals 19 residues. CDR3 DNA: TGTGCCAGCAGCCCACCTCTCGGAACTAGCGAGATTAGCACAGATACGCAGTATTTT. Amino acids: CASSPPLGTSEISTDTQYF.

The chain uses TRBV19 and TRBJ2-6, with 12 bases identical to TRBD2. The CDR3 is made up of 18 amino acids. The V gene end was trimmed by 4 bases and the J gene end by 0 bases; junction bases not matched to a gene: 4. Germline V CDR1 and CDR2: LNHDA, SQIVND (reference sequence). The CDR3 loop is CASSKTSGGLSGANVLTF. The CDR3 DNA follows: TGTGCCAGTAGTAAGACTAGCGGGGGCCTCTCTGGGGCCAACGTCCTGACTTTC.

V and J are TRBV27 and TRBJ1-3, with D perhaps TRBD1 (6 bases). V shed 8 bases and J shed 0 bases, with 11 bases lying between them. The germline V gene has CDR1 MNHEY and CDR2 SMNVEV (reference sequence). The CDR3 contains 14 residues. DNA of the CDR3: TGTGCCAGCCGACAGGCGAACTCTGGAAACACCATATATTTT. It is translated as CASRQANSGNTIYF.

The V gene is TRBV1, the J gene TRBJ2-1; whether TRBD2, the table's D call, matches the DNA was not checked. TRBV1 is a pseudogene locus. This CDR3 spans 14 amino acids. The CDR3 DNA sequence: TGCACCAGCGGTGGACTAGCGGGTGGGGGTGAGCAGTTCTTC. Its translation: CTSGGLAGGGEQFF.

The V gene is TRBV19, the J gene TRBJ2-2; D ambiguous. V was clipped by 7 bases and J by 7 bases, with 10 bases between them. There are 12 residues in the CDR3. Germline-derived CDR1 and CDR2 are LNHDA and SQIVND (reference sequence). This CDR3 is CASTPRGGELFF. The CDR3 nucleotides are TGTGCCAGTACCCCCAGAGGCGGGGAGCTGTTTTTT. The complete variable domain, with remaining parts taken from reference TRBV19 and TRBJ2-2, reads DGGITQSPKYLFRKEGQNVTLSCEQNLNHDAMYWYRQDPGQGLRLIYYSQIVNDFQKGDIAEGYSVSREKKESFPLTVTSAQKNPTAFYLCASTPRGGELFFGEGSRLTVL.

The genes are TRBV7-2 and TRBJ2-5; TRBD1 is a possible D gene (7 bases). With 4 bases removed from V and 9 bases from J, the gap between germline ends came to 18 bases. Germline CDR1 reads SGHTA; CDR2 reads FQGNSA. This CDR3 is built from 14 residues. The CDR3 nucleotides are TGTGCCAGCAGCTCAGGGGGGTCGATGGGGCCCCAGTACTTC. Protein product: CASSSGGSMGPQYF.

V and J are TRBV6-4 and TRBJ2-2, with D hard to call. This CDR3 has 14 residues. The V gene lost 5 bases and the J gene lost 4 bases, with 11 bases spanning the gap. Per the germline V gene, CDR1 is MRHNA and CDR2 is SNTAGT. CDR3 nucleotides: TGTGCCAGCAGTCAAGAGGATAGCACCGGGGAGCTGTTTTTT. Encoded protein: CASSQEDSTGELFF.

The chain is built from TRBV29-1 and TRBJ2-5; tentatively, D is TRBD1 (6 bases). CDR1 and CDR2 from the germline V gene are SQVTM and ANQGSEA. The V and J ends lost 3 bases and 7 bases respectively, with 18 bases between them. The CDR3 is 14 residues long. The CDR3 sequence is CSVEWDPLQGTQYF. CDR3 nucleotides: TGCAGCGTTGAGTGGGACCCGCTACAGGGGACCCAGTACTTC.

The rearrangement uses TRBV18 and TRBJ2-5; D unresolved. V lost 5 bases, J lost 2 bases, and 6 bases lay in between. The CDR3 is made up of 12 amino acids. Germline-derived CDR1 and CDR2 are KGHSH and LQKENI. CDR3 sequence reads: CASSSLQETQYF. In DNA, the CDR3 is TGTGCCAGCTCATCCTTACAAGAGACCCAGTACTTC.

In DNA form, the CDR3 reads TGTGCCAGCAGCACCGAACATACGGGACTATCCTACGAGCAGTACTTC. Encoded protein: CASSTEHTGLSYEQYF. The chain uses TRBV11-2 and TRBJ2-7; 7 nucleotides match TRBD2. CDR1 and CDR2 from the germline V gene are SGHAT and FQNNGV. J lost 1 base, V lost 5 bases, and 11 bases had no gene match. The CDR3 sequence is 16 residues long. Variable domain in full (rest from reference TRBV11-2 and TRBJ2-7): EAGVAQSPRYKIIEKRQSVAFWCNPISGHATLYWYQQILGQGPKLLIQFQNNGVVDDSQLPKDRFSAERLKGVDSTLKIQPAKLEDSAVYLCASSTEHTGLSYEQYFGPGTRLTVT.

V is TRBV28 and J is TRBJ1-2; D may be TRBD1 (5 bases). V was clipped by 7 bases and J by 0 bases, with 15 bases between them. This CDR3 comprises 15 residues. Germline V gene sequence: CDR1 MDHEN, CDR2 SYDVKM. DNA of the CDR3: TGTGCCAGCACCTGGGGGGGTTCCTCTAACTATGGCTACACCTTC. Its translation: CASTWGGSSNYGYTF.

The chain carries TRBV15 and TRBJ2-1; 7 bases agree with TRBD1. Germline V CDR1 and CDR2: LNHNV, YYDKDF (reference sequence). This CDR3 is built from 15 residues. Germline trimming cut 5 bases from V and 5 bases from J; bases unmatched to any gene: 9. CDR3 DNA: TGTGCCACCAGCTGGGGACAGACGCTGGACAATGAGCAGTTCTTC. Translation: CATSWGQTLDNEQFF.

The chain uses TRBV27 and TRBJ2-2; 7 nucleotides line up with TRBD1. Germline V CDR1 and CDR2: MNHEY, SMNVEV (reference sequence). This CDR3 has 15 residues. Trimming took 8 bases from V and 1 from J; bases not matched to a gene: 7. CDR3 amino acids: CASGIRTGNTGELFF. The CDR3 DNA reads TGTGCCAGCGGGATCAGGACAGGGAACACCGGGGAGCTGTTTTTT.

In this sample, this clone turned up once. This rearrangement joins TRBV28 to TRBJ1-2; weak D call: TRBD1 (6 bases). V was cut by 6 bases and J by 4 bases, with 12 bases left in between. Germline V CDR1 and CDR2: MDHEN, SYDVKM. The CDR3 is 13 amino acids. CDR3 sequence reads: CASSKGEIYGYTF. CDR3 bases: TGTGCCAGCAGCAAGGGGGAAATCTATGGCTACACCTTC.

This chain joins TRBV18 and TRBJ1-1, with D perhaps matching TRBD1 (5 bases). Per the germline V gene, CDR1 is KGHSH and CDR2 is LQKENI. This CDR3 contains 13 residues. Deletions cut 3 bases from V and 7 bases from J, with 12 bases between. CDR3 nucleotides: TGTGCCAGCTCACCCCTAGGGGAAGATGAAGCTTTCTTT. Protein: CASSPLGEDEAFF.

This clone was seen more than once but under ten times. The chain carries TRBV19 and TRBJ1-5, with 7 bases matching TRBD1. The V and J ends lost 5 bases and 8 bases, in that order; junction bases with no gene match: 18. CDR1 is LNHDA, CDR2 SQIVND, per germline (reference sequence). The CDR3 totals 17 residues. The CDR3 is CASSPDTMTGIGEPQHF. In nucleotides, the CDR3 is TGTGCCAGTAGTCCTGATACCATGACAGGGATCGGTGAGCCCCAGCATTTT.

This sequence joins TRBV6-1 and TRBJ2-3, with D maybe TRBD1 (6 bases). Trimming left V 8 bases short and J 4 bases short, with 10 bases between. Germline V gene data show CDR1 as MNHNS and CDR2 as SASEGT. The CDR3 is made up of 12 amino acids. The CDR3 reads CASEGDADTQYF. In DNA, the CDR3 is TGTGCCAGCGAGGGGGACGCAGATACGCAGTATTTT.

The V call is TRBV6-5, the J call TRBJ1-1; 7 bases line up with TRBD1. The ends lost 3 bases at V and 4 bases at J; junction bases unmatched: 8. This CDR3 is 15 amino acids long. Germline V gene lookup returns CDR1 MNHEY and CDR2 SVGAGI. The CDR3: CASSYSTGVGTEAFF. CDR3 DNA sequence: TGTGCCAGCAGTTATTCTACAGGGGTGGGCACTGAAGCTTTCTTT.